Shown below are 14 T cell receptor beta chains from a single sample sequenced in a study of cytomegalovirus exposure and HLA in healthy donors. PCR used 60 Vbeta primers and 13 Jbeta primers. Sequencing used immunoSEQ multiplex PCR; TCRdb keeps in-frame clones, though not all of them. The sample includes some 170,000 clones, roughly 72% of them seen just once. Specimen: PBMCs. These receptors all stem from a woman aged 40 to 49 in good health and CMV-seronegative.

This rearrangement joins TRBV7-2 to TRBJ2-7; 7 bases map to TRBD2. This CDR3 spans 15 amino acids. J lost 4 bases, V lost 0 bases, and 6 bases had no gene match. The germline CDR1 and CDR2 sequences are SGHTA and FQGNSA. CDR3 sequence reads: CASSLAAGSQYEQYF. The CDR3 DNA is TGTGCCAGCAGCTTAGCAGCGGGATCCCAGTACGAGCAGTACTTC.

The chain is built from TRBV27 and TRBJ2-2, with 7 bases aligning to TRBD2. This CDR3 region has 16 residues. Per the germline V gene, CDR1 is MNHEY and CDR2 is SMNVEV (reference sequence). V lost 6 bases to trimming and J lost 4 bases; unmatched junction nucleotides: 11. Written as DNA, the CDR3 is TGTGCCAGCAGGTCGGGGGACTACCCCCTCACCGGGGAGCTGTTTTTT. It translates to CASRSGDYPLTGELFF.

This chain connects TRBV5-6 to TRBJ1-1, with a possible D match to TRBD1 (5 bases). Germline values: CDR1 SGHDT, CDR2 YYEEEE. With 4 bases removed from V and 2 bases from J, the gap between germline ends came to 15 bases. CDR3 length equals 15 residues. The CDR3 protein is CASSLAGGGNTEAFF. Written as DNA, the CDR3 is TGTGCCAGCAGCCTTGCCGGGGGGGGTAACACTGAAGCTTTCTTT.

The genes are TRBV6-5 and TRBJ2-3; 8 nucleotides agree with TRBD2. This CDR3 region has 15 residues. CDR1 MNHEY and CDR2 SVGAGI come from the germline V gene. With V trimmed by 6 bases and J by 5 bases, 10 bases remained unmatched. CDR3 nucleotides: TGTGCCAGCAGCCGACTAGCGCCATTAGGAGATACGCAGTATTTT. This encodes CASSRLAPLGDTQYF.

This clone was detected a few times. CDR3 nucleotides: TGTGCCTGGACGCAGGGCTCCTACGAGCAGTACTTC. This encodes CAWTQGSYEQYF. The chain has TRBV30 and TRBJ2-7; D perhaps matches TRBD1 (5 bases). The CDR3 consists of 12 residues. The germline gives CDR1 GTSNPN, CDR2 SVGIG (reference sequence). Trimming shortened V by 4 bases and J by 0 bases, and 7 bases separated the two germline ends.

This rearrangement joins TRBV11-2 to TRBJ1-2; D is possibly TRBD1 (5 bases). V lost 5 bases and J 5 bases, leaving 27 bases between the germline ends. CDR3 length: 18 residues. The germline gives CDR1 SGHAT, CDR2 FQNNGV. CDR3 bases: TGTGCCAGCAGCCCCCTGCCAGTAGCGTGGGGGGTTGCTTATGGCTACACCTTC. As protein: CASSPLPVAWGVAYGYTF.

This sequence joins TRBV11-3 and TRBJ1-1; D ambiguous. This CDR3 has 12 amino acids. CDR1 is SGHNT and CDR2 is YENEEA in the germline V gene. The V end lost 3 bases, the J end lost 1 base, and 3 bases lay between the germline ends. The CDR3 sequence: CASSFKNTEAFF. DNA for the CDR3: TGTGCCAGCAGCTTCAAGAACACTGAAGCTTTCTTT. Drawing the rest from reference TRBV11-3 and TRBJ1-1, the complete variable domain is EAGVVQSPRYKIIEKKQPVAFWCNPISGHNTLYWYLQNLGQGPELLIRYENEEAVDDSQLPKDRFSAERLKGVDSTLKIQPAELGDSAVYLCASSFKNTEAFFGQGTRLTVV.

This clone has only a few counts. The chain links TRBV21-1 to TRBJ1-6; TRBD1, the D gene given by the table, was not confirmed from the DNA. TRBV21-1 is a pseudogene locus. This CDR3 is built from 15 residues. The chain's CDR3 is CASSKSRTGSSPLHF. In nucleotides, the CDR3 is TGTGCCAGCAGCAAATCACGAACAGGGAGTTCACCCCTCCACTTT.

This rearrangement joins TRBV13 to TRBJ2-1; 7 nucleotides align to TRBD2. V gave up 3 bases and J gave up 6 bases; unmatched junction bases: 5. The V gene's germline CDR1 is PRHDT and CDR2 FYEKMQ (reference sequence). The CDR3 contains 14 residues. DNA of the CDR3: TGTGCCAGCAGCTTCGGGGGGAAGTCCAATGAGCAGTTCTTC. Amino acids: CASSFGGKSNEQFF.

The CDR3 DNA sequence: TGCGCCAGCACCAGAAACAAGATACAGGGAAGGGACACTGAAGCTTTCTTT. It codes for CASTRNKIQGRDTEAFF. The chain recombines TRBV10-1 with TRBJ1-1; a weak D match, TRBD1 (6 bases). This CDR3 spans 17 amino acids. CDR1 and CDR2 from the germline V gene are WNHNN and SYGVQD (reference sequence). The V and J ends lost 7 bases and 3 bases respectively, with 24 bases between them.

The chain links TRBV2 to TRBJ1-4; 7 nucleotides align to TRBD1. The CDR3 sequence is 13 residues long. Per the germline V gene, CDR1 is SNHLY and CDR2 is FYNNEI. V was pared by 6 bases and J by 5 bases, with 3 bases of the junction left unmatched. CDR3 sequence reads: CASSRDSNEKLFF. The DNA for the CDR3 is TGTGCCAGCAGCCGGGACAGCAATGAAAAACTGTTTTTT.

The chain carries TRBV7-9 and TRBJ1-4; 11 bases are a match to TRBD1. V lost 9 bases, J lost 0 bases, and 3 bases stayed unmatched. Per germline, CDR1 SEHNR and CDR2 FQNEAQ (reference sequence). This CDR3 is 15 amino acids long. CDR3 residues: CASTGQGATNEKLFF. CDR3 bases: TGTGCCAGTACGGGACAGGGGGCAACTAATGAAAAACTGTTTTTT.

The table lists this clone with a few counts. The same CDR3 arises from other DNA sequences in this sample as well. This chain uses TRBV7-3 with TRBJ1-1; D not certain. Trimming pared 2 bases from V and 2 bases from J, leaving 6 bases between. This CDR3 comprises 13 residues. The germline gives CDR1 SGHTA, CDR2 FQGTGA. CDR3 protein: CASSLEGNTEAFF. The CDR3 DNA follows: TGTGCCAGCAGCTTAGAGGGCAACACTGAAGCTTTCTTT.

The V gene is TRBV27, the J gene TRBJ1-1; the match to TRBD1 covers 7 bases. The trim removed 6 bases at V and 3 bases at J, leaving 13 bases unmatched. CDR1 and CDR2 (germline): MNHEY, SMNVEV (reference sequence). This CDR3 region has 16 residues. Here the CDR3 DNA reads TGTGCCAGCAGCCCACGACAGGGCGGTTGGGACACTGAAGCTTTCTTT. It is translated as CASSPRQGGWDTEAFF.